A selection of T cell receptor beta chains follows, all from one sample in a study of cytomegalovirus exposure and HLA in healthy donors. Using immunoSEQ multiplex PCR, the repertoire was profiled, and TCRdb retains in-frame clones only, with some absent. The data contain 150,000 to 200,000 clones, approximately 80% of them singletons. Sequenced input: PBMCs. The receptors here all came from a man aged 35 to 55 in good health and CMV-seropositive. Each CDR3 is given with its conserved first and last residue. Fields, in order: V gene, D gene, clone size, J gene, CDR3 DNA, CDR3 protein. The D gene is left open where the match is weak. A clone size is listed for some rows: how often the clone was seen (once, few, many), or a class if it is expanded.

V gene: TRBV29-1
D gene: TRBD2
clone size: -
J gene: TRBJ2-3
CDR3 DNA: TGCAGCGTTGTAAGCGGGAGCCCCCGGAATACGCAGTATTTT
CDR3 protein: CSVVSGSPRNTQYF

V gene: TRBV6-6
D gene: -
clone size: -
J gene: TRBJ2-7
CDR3 DNA: TGTGCCAGCAGTTCCGCAGACTTTTACGAGCAGTACTTC
CDR3 protein: CASSSADFYEQYF

V gene: TRBV5-1
D gene: -
clone size: -
J gene: TRBJ2-5
CDR3 DNA: TGCGCCAGCAGCTTGCGTGCGAGCGAACAAGAGACCCAGTACTTC
CDR3 protein: CASSLRASEQETQYF

V gene: TRBV5-1
D gene: -
clone size: -
J gene: TRBJ1-2
CDR3 DNA: TGCGCCAGCAGCTTGGGGGGGGAGTATGGCTACACCTTC
CDR3 protein: CASSLGGEYGYTF

V gene: TRBV7-9
D gene: -
clone size: -
J gene: TRBJ2-7
CDR3 DNA: TGTGCCAGCAGGGGAGGGGGCGAGCAGTACTTC
CDR3 protein: CASRGGGEQYF

V gene: TRBV18
D gene: -
clone size: -
J gene: TRBJ2-5
CDR3 DNA: TGTGCCAGCTCACCACAACAGAAACAAGAGACCCAGTACTTC
CDR3 protein: CASSPQQKQETQYF

V gene: TRBV7-8
D gene: TRBD1
clone size: -
J gene: TRBJ1-4
CDR3 DNA: TGTGCCAGCAGCTCCACGGGGACAGGGGCCGAAAAACTGTTTTTT
CDR3 protein: CASSSTGTGAEKLFF

V gene: TRBV14
D gene: TRBD2
clone size: -
J gene: TRBJ2-1
CDR3 DNA: TGTGCCAGCAGCCCCCTAGCGGGAGCCCGAGACAATGAGCAGTTCTTC
CDR3 protein: CASSPLAGARDNEQFF

V gene: TRBV4-1
D gene: TRBD1
clone size: -
J gene: TRBJ2-7
CDR3 DNA: TGCGCCAGCAGCCAAGGGACAGGGCAAACCTACGAGCAGTACTTC
CDR3 protein: CASSQGTGQTYEQYF

V gene: TRBV4-3
D gene: TRBD2
clone size: -
J gene: TRBJ2-1
CDR3 DNA: TGCGCCAGCAGCCAGGGACTAGCGGGAGCCTATGAGCAGTTCTTC
CDR3 protein: CASSQGLAGAYEQFF

V gene: TRBV5-6
D gene: -
clone size: -
J gene: TRBJ2-2
CDR3 DNA: TGTGCCAGCAGCTCCGGAGGGGTCGGGGAGCTGTTTTTT
CDR3 protein: CASSSGGVGELFF

V gene: TRBV30
D gene: -
clone size: -
J gene: TRBJ2-1
CDR3 DNA: TGTGCCTGGGATCCGGGACTTGCCCGTGAGCAGTTCTTC
CDR3 protein: CAWDPGLAREQFF

V gene: TRBV7-9
D gene: -
clone size: -
J gene: TRBJ1-4
CDR3 DNA: TGTGCCAGCAGCTTTATCGTAGTTGCAACTAATGAAAAACTGTTTTTT
CDR3 protein: CASSFIVVATNEKLFF

V gene: TRBV29-1
D gene: -
clone size: -
J gene: TRBJ1-1
CDR3 DNA: TGCAGCGTCGCCGACAGGTGGATGGCTGAAGCTTTCTTT
CDR3 protein: CSVADRWMAEAFF

V gene: TRBV7-9
D gene: TRBD2
clone size: -
J gene: TRBJ2-5
CDR3 DNA: TGTGCCAGCAGCCCAAGCCGGGGGGGCCTGGAGACCCAGTACTTC
CDR3 protein: CASSPSRGGLETQYF

V gene: TRBV27
D gene: -
clone size: -
J gene: TRBJ1-2
CDR3 DNA: TGTGCCAGCAGTTCTGGAGGGGCAGGGTATGGCTACACCTTC
CDR3 protein: CASSSGGAGYGYTF

V gene: TRBV6-1
D gene: -
clone size: few
J gene: TRBJ1-5
CDR3 DNA: TGTGCCAGCAGTGAATACGGCAGGGCTCAGCCCCAGCATTTT
CDR3 protein: CASSEYGRAQPQHF

V gene: TRBV5-1
D gene: -
clone size: -
J gene: TRBJ1-5
CDR3 DNA: TGCGCCAGCAGCTTGACAGGGAATCAGCCCCAGCATTTT
CDR3 protein: CASSLTGNQPQHF

V gene: TRBV27
D gene: TRBD2
clone size: -
J gene: TRBJ2-1
CDR3 DNA: TGTGCCTCCGGAACCTCGCTAGCGGGGACGAATAAAGAGCAGTTCTTC
CDR3 protein: CASGTSLAGTNKEQFF

V gene: TRBV14
D gene: TRBD2
clone size: -
J gene: TRBJ2-7
CDR3 DNA: TGTGCCAGCGGGACTAGCGGTTTCTCCTACGAGCAGTACTTC
CDR3 protein: CASGTSGFSYEQYF

V gene: TRBV5-6
D gene: TRBD2
clone size: -
J gene: TRBJ2-1
CDR3 DNA: TGTGCCAGCAGCGGAACCGGGTTGACTAGCGGATATTACAATGAGCAGTTCTTC
CDR3 protein: CASSGTGLTSGYYNEQFF

V gene: TRBV7-2
D gene: TRBD1
clone size: -
J gene: TRBJ2-7
CDR3 DNA: TGTGCCAGCAGCTCGACGACAGGGCCCTACGAGCAGTACTTC
CDR3 protein: CASSSTTGPYEQYF

V gene: TRBV28
D gene: -
clone size: -
J gene: TRBJ2-3
CDR3 DNA: TGTGCCAGCAGTTTTCAAAATACAGATACGCAGTATTTT
CDR3 protein: CASSFQNTDTQYF

V gene: TRBV5-1
D gene: -
clone size: -
J gene: TRBJ2-5
CDR3 DNA: TGCGCCAGCAGCTTGAGACAACAAGAGACCCAGTACTTC
CDR3 protein: CASSLRQQETQYF

V gene: TRBV20-1
D gene: -
clone size: -
J gene: TRBJ1-2
CDR3 DNA: TGCAGTGCTGACAGAAACTATGGCTACACCTTC
CDR3 protein: CSADRNYGYTF

V gene: TRBV5-4
D gene: -
clone size: -
J gene: TRBJ1-1
CDR3 DNA: TGTGCCAGCAGCTTGAATCAGGGGTACACTGAAGCTTTCTTT
CDR3 protein: CASSLNQGYTEAFF

V gene: TRBV27
D gene: -
clone size: once
J gene: TRBJ2-3
CDR3 DNA: TGTGCCAGCAAAGTGTGGCCTAGCACAGATACGCAGTATTTT
CDR3 protein: CASKVWPSTDTQYF

V gene: TRBV28
D gene: -
clone size: -
J gene: TRBJ1-5
CDR3 DNA: TGTGCCAGCAGCCCCCGACAGGTAGTCTTACTCAGCAATCAGCCCCAGCATTTT
CDR3 protein: CASSPRQVVLLSNQPQHF

V gene: TRBV6-6
D gene: TRBD2
clone size: once
J gene: TRBJ2-5
CDR3 DNA: TGTGCCAGCATGGGCGGGAGGGCGGGGGAGACCCAGTACTTC
CDR3 protein: CASMGGRAGETQYF

V gene: TRBV5-1
D gene: -
clone size: once
J gene: TRBJ2-3
CDR3 DNA: TGCGCCAGCAGCCCAGGGACTAGCACAGATACGCAGTATTTT
CDR3 protein: CASSPGTSTDTQYF

V gene: TRBV7-9
D gene: TRBD2
clone size: -
J gene: TRBJ2-7
CDR3 DNA: TGTTCCAGCAGCTTGGACGGTCCGGGGGGGCAGTACTTC
CDR3 protein: CSSSLDGPGGQYF

V gene: TRBV7-9
D gene: TRBD2
clone size: -
J gene: TRBJ2-1
CDR3 DNA: TGTGCCAGCAGCCCAAGGACTAGCGGAAATGAGCAGTTCTTC
CDR3 protein: CASSPRTSGNEQFF

V gene: TRBV7-9
D gene: TRBD1
clone size: -
J gene: TRBJ1-1
CDR3 DNA: TGTGCCAGCAGCTTAGTCGACAGGGAGAGAACCTTT
CDR3 protein: CASSLVDRERTF

V gene: TRBV11-1
D gene: -
clone size: -
J gene: TRBJ2-2
CDR3 DNA: TGTGCCAGCAGCTTAGGCAGGGGTGCCGGGGAGCTGTTTTTT
CDR3 protein: CASSLGRGAGELFF